This TCR beta chain was identified in a study of shared clonotypes between healthy human individuals. Samples left unsorted employed roughly 90 million PBMCs for genomic DNA. This CDR3 has 13 residues. Between the trimmed V and J ends, which lost 1 base and 5 bases, there was a span of 6 bases. Germline values: CDR1 MNHEY, CDR2 SMNVEV (reference sequence). Genomic DNA of each subset was evenly split across several immunoSEQ plates. Scientists sequenced DNA from unsorted PBMC on ten immunoSEQ deep assay plates. The table came from immunoSEQ multiplex PCR; TCRdb's copy has only in-frame clones and leaves some out. The table has about 490,000 clones, 76% seen once.

Sequencing input: PBMCs. V and J are TRBV27 and TRBJ1-5; the D is unclear. This receptor was identified in a middle-aged woman in good health. Some clones in this sample may be carry-over from other donors' samples. The CDR3 DNA sequence: TGTGCCAGCAGTTTATGGCCCGATCAGCCCCAGCATTTT. It encodes CASSLWPDQPQHF.